This is a list of T cell receptor beta chains from one sample in a study of T cell repertoires in cytomegalovirus infection. Their specific antigens are unknown. Each CDR3 protein is one row after TCRdb ran MiXCR on the reads. The sample includes 570,000 or so distinct CDR3 sequences, roughly 42% of them seen just once. Sequenced here: cultured PBMCs, sampled from culture after CMV antigen stimulation. The receptors were sampled from a human donor in good health (CMV status not recorded). Some clones in this sample may be carry-over from other donors' samples. Both conserved end residues are part of each CDR3. A D gene is named only where the DNA matches it firmly. Not every row has a clone size; where given, it reads once, few, many or a size class.

>TRBV2|TRBJ2-7|.|16|TRBD2
CASSALTSGSSYEQYF
TGTGCCAGCAGTGCCCTGACTAGCGGGAGCTCCTACGAGCAGTACTTC
>TRBV7-9|TRBJ2-1|few|15|TRBD2
CASSSRGGLINEQFF
TGTGCCAGCAGCTCCCGGGGGGGCCTTATTAATGAGCAGTTCTTC
>TRBV5-6|TRBJ1-1|few|15|.
CASSFEGLVNTEAFF
TGTGCCAGCAGCTTTGAAGGACTTGTGAACACTGAAGCTTTCTTT
>TRBV7-2|TRBJ2-6|many|18|TRBD1
CASSLLFGQGSGANVLTF
TGTGCCAGCAGCTTACTATTCGGACAGGGCTCTGGGGCCAACGTCCTGACTTTC
>TRBV19|TRBJ1-6|.|15|TRBD1
CASRVGGGNNSPLHF
TGTGCCAGTAGGGTCGGAGGGGGCAATAATTCACCCCTCCACTTT
>TRBV5-6|TRBJ2-1|few|17|TRBD2
CASSLFTSGPLYNEQFF
TGTGCCAGCAGCTTGTTTACTAGCGGACCCCTCTACAATGAGCAGTTCTTC
>TRBV12-3/TRBV12-4|TRBJ1-3|few|15|.
CASSSTPNSGNTIYF
TGTGCCAGCAGTTCGACACCTAACTCTGGAAACACCATATATTTT
>TRBV19|TRBJ1-2|.|14|.
CASSIETASDGYTF
TGTGCCAGTAGTATAGAAACCGCATCCGATGGCTACACCTTC
>TRBV7-8|TRBJ2-2|few|13|.
CASRRRFTGELFF
TGTGCCAGCAGGAGGCGATTCACCGGGGAGCTGTTTTTT
>TRBV7-3|TRBJ1-2|.|16|TRBD1
CASSTTGGVVNYGYTF
TGTGCCAGCAGTACCACAGGGGGCGTAGTGAACTATGGCTACACCTTC
>TRBV20-1|TRBJ2-1|.|12|TRBD1
CSARTGFGEQFF
TGCAGTGCCCGGACAGGGTTTGGTGAGCAGTTCTTC
>TRBV10-3|TRBJ1-6|.|12|.
CAIRDANSPLHF
TGTGCCATCAGGGACGCTAATTCACCCCTCCACTTT
>TRBV4-1|TRBJ2-5|.|15|.
CASSPPPIGRETQYF
TGCGCCAGCAGCCCCCCCCCAATCGGTCGGGAGACCCAGTACTTC
>TRBV12-3/TRBV12-4|TRBJ1-4|few|17|TRBD1
CASRPTGTGSPNEKLFF
TGTGCCAGCAGACCGACCGGGACAGGATCCCCTAATGAAAAACTGTTTTTT
>TRBV12-3/TRBV12-4|TRBJ2-1|few|12|.
CASSSTENEQFF
TGTGCCAGCAGCTCCACCGAGAATGAGCAGTTCTTC
>TRBV6-5|TRBJ2-7|.|12|.
CASRIRGNEQYF
TGTGCCAGCAGAATTCGGGGGAACGAGCAGTACTTC
>TRBV5-6|TRBJ2-1|.|17|.
CASSLDWSARGYNEQFF
TGTGCCAGCAGCTTGGACTGGTCGGCCCGGGGTTACAATGAGCAGTTCTTC
>TRBV2|TRBJ2-3|few|15|.
CASSGGTLSTDTQYF
TGTGCCAGCAGTGGGGGTACCCTCAGCACAGATACGCAGTATTTT
>TRBV5-1|TRBJ2-7|.|18|TRBD2
CASSLGASGGLPSYEQYF
TGCGCCAGCAGCTTGGGAGCTAGCGGGGGGCTACCCTCCTACGAGCAGTACTTC
>TRBV28|TRBJ1-5|few|15|TRBD1
CASSHLTGVNQPQHF
TGTGCCAGCAGTCATCTTACAGGGGTTAATCAGCCCCAGCATTTT
>TRBV19|TRBJ2-1|.|15|.
CASSPGGSSLEEQFF
TGTGCCAGTAGCCCTGGAGGGAGTAGCCTGGAGGAGCAGTTCTTC
>TRBV2|TRBJ1-2|.|13|.
CASNGDAPYGYTF
TGTGCCAGCAATGGGGACGCCCCCTATGGCTACACCTTC
>TRBV7-6|TRBJ1-6|few|15|.
CASSHLEGGDSPLHF
TGTGCCAGCAGCCACTTGGAAGGAGGGGATTCACCCCTCCACTTT
>TRBV20-1|TRBJ2-3|.|14|TRBD2
CSAELAGGTDTQYF
TGCAGTGCAGAACTAGCGGGGGGTACAGATACGCAGTATTTT
>TRBV7-6|TRBJ2-1|few|14|TRBD2
CASSLPLAGSEQFF
TGTGCCAGCAGCTTACCCCTAGCGGGCAGTGAGCAGTTCTTC
>TRBV29-1|TRBJ1-2|.|13|.
CSVEDRMIRGYTF
TGCAGCGTTGAAGATAGGATGATCCGTGGCTACACCTTC
>TRBV7-7|TRBJ2-1|few|16|.
CASSAPPPGASNEQFF
TGTGCCAGCAGCGCCCCGCCTCCGGGGGCCTCAAATGAGCAGTTCTTC
>TRBV12-3/TRBV12-4|TRBJ1-6|few|14|TRBD1
CASSIQGFGSPLHF
TGTGCCAGCAGTATACAGGGGTTTGGGTCACCCCTCCACTTT
>TRBV7-9|TRBJ1-6|.|16|TRBD1
CASSAQGGYYNSPLHF
TGTGCCAGCAGCGCACAGGGGGGCTACTATAATTCACCCCTCCACTTT
>TRBV11-3|TRBJ2-5|.|17|.
CASSPGDGGTAQETQYF
TGTGCCAGCAGCCCAGGGGACGGGGGAACGGCACAAGAGACACAGTACTTC
>TRBV29-1|TRBJ1-2|.|14|.
CSVLFMVANYGYTF
TGCAGCGTTCTATTCATGGTGGCTAACTATGGCTACACCTTC
>TRBV7-2|TRBJ2-7|many|14|.
CASSLRSRNDEQYF
TGTGCCAGCAGTTTGAGATCGAGGAACGACGAGCAGTACTTC
>TRBV12-3/TRBV12-4|TRBJ1-1|once|15|.
CASQPLLDSQDEAFF
TGTGCCAGCCAACCCTTACTTGACAGTCAGGATGAAGCTTTCTTT
>TRBV7-6|TRBJ2-1|few|14|TRBD1
CASSQQISGQGQFF
TGTGCCAGCAGCCAACAAATAAGCGGACAGGGCCAATTCTTC
>TRBV9|TRBJ1-2|few|11|.
CASSSRDGYTF
TGTGCCAGCAGCTCAAGGGATGGCTACACCTTC
>TRBV15|TRBJ2-3|.|16|TRBD2
CATSSWTSGDTDTQYF
TGTGCCACCAGCAGTTGGACTAGCGGTGACACAGATACGCAGTATTTT
>TRBV29-1|TRBJ2-3|.|14|TRBD1
CSVDGQGGTDTQYF
TGCAGCGTCGACGGACAGGGTGGCACAGATACGCAGTATTTT
>TRBV7-8|TRBJ1-5|few|16|TRBD1
CASSRNDREGNQPQHF
TGTGCCAGCAGCCGTAACGACAGGGAGGGGAATCAGCCCCAGCATTTT
>TRBV9|TRBJ2-7|.|15|TRBD1
CASSVGGTGIYEQYF
TGTGCCAGCAGCGTAGGGGGGACAGGGATTTACGAGCAGTACTTC
>TRBV7-6|TRBJ2-2|few|15|.
CASSFDEGYTGELFF
TGTGCCAGCAGCTTTGATGAGGGGTACACCGGGGAGCTGTTTTTT
>TRBV2|TRBJ2-1|.|15|TRBD2
CASSVLAGVGDEQFF
TGTGCCAGCAGTGTACTAGCGGGTGTCGGCGATGAGCAGTTCTTC
>TRBV5-6|TRBJ2-2|.|18|.
CASSPWGQGRLHTGELFF
TGTGCCAGCAGCCCCTGGGGGCAGGGCCGTCTTCACACCGGGGAGCTGTTTTTT
>TRBV4-1|TRBJ2-1|.|16|TRBD2
CASSRTPGLVPNEQFF
TGCGCCAGCAGCCGAACTCCGGGACTAGTTCCAAATGAGCAGTTCTTC
>TRBV30|TRBJ1-4|.|13|.
CAWSDATNEKLFF
TGTGCCTGGAGTGATGCAACTAATGAAAAACTGTTTTTT
>TRBV6-5|TRBJ2-7|.|14|.
CASSRTYFSYEQYF
TGTGCCAGCAGCAGAACCTACTTCTCCTACGAGCAGTACTTC
>TRBV6-6|TRBJ1-5|.|20|.
CASSYARRRGETDSNQPQHF
TGTGCCAGCAGTTACGCCCGGCGGAGGGGGGAAACGGATAGCAATCAGCCCCAGCATTTT
>TRBV7-2|TRBJ2-7|.|16|.
CASSLGVTRGTYEQYF
TGTGCCAGCAGCTTAGGTGTTACCAGGGGTACCTACGAGCAGTACTTC
>TRBV12-3/TRBV12-4|TRBJ2-4|.|14|.
CASSLTGSKNIQYF
TGTGCCAGCAGTCTGACAGGATCAAAAAACATTCAGTACTTC
>TRBV7-2|TRBJ2-3|many|13|.
CASSVFFPDTQYF
TGTGCCAGCAGCGTATTCTTCCCAGATACGCAGTATTTT
>TRBV25-1|TRBJ2-7|.|14|.
CASSVEGVFYEQYF
TGTGCCAGCAGTGTGGAGGGGGTATTCTACGAGCAGTACTTC
>TRBV12-3/TRBV12-4|TRBJ2-7|few|12|.
CASSLNWDEQYF
TGTGCCAGCAGTTTAAACTGGGACGAGCAGTACTTC
>TRBV7-2|TRBJ1-1|many|14|.
CASSSEVLNTEAFF
TGTGCCAGCAGCTCCGAGGTCTTGAACACTGAAGCTTTCTTT
>TRBV7-8|TRBJ2-5|few|14|.
CASSLFGVRETQYF
TGTGCCAGCAGCTTATTTGGGGTGAGGGAGACCCAGTACTTC
>TRBV7-9|TRBJ1-3|once|14|.
CASSHGVSGNTIYF
TGTGCCAGCAGCCATGGAGTCTCTGGAAACACCATATATTTT